The following is a TCR beta chain sequence with its context. V shed 7 bases and J shed 3 bases, with 14 bases lying between them. Germline lookup yields CDR1 LNHDA and CDR2 SQIVND (reference sequence). The CDR3 totals 14 residues. These data come from a study of blood T cell repertoires in COVID-19. Study in general: The origin of the acute and convalescent COVID-19 samples was the United States, Italy and Spain. In each case, the material was cDNA or gDNA derived from T cells, B-cell-depleted T cells, or PBMCs.

Authors' methods: Amplification from reference gene primers served as the basis for estimated nucleated cell counts. Produced via immunoSEQ multiplex PCR; TCRdb's table is partial and in-frame only. That table furnishes V, J and clone size, whereas the DNA furnished D and trimming. The table records about 300,000 clones, roughly 91% of them present only once. The chain has TRBV19 and TRBJ2-3; D might be TRBD2 (5 bases). This receptor was taken from a man aged 35 to 55 with acute or convalescent COVID-19. Sequencing was carried out using peripheral blood. The CDR3 nucleotides read TGTGCCAGTACCGTGGGCGGAGGTACAGATACGCAGTATTTT. Translating it yields CASTVGGGTDTQYF.